This is a list of T cell receptor beta chains from one sample in a study of cytomegalovirus exposure and HLA in healthy donors. Some clones are missing from TCRdb's copy, which holds only in-frame ones; the method was immunoSEQ multiplex PCR. The sample shows some 150,000 clones, around 80% of them seen only once. Sequenced input: PBMCs. These receptors were taken from a woman aged 25 to 39 in good health and CMV-seronegative. Both conserved end residues are part of each CDR3. Fields, in order: D gene, J gene, clone size, V gene, CDR3 DNA, CDR3 protein. D genes are given only for firm matches. Rows may omit the clone size; those that give it use once, few, many or a size class.

D: TRBD1
J: TRBJ2-7
size: .
V: TRBV7-6
DNA: TGTGCCAGCAGCGCCAGACAGGGGGGAAGCTCCTACGAGCAGTACTTC
CDR3: CASSARQGGSSYEQYF

D: .
J: TRBJ1-1
size: .
V: TRBV10-2
DNA: TGCGCCAGCAGTGACGCGGGGGCGATTGGAGCTTTCTTT
CDR3: CASSDAGAIGAFF

D: .
J: TRBJ2-2
size: .
V: TRBV25-1
DNA: TGTGCCAGCAGTGATCTCGGGAAAAACACCGGGGAGCTGTTTTTT
CDR3: CASSDLGKNTGELFF

D: .
J: TRBJ1-4
size: .
V: TRBV20-1
DNA: TGCAGTGTAGCAAATAATGAAAAACTGTTTTTT
CDR3: CSVANNEKLFF

D: TRBD2
J: TRBJ2-1
size: .
V: TRBV7-9
DNA: TGTGCCAGCAGCTTAGGTTCGGGGGGGAATGAGCAGTTCTTC
CDR3: CASSLGSGGNEQFF

D: TRBD2
J: TRBJ2-1
size: .
V: TRBV7-3
DNA: TGTGCCAGCAGCTTAGTCGTGGCTAGCGGGGGGGTAGATGAGCAGTTCTTC
CDR3: CASSLVVASGGVDEQFF

D: TRBD1
J: TRBJ1-5
size: .
V: TRBV11-2
DNA: TGTGCCAGCAGCCCGGGACAGGGATGGGATCAGCCCCAGCATTTT
CDR3: CASSPGQGWDQPQHF

D: TRBD1
J: TRBJ1-1
size: .
V: TRBV6-1
DNA: TGTGCCAGCAGTGAAGGTTTACAGGGGGACGGAGCTTTCTTT
CDR3: CASSEGLQGDGAFF

D: TRBD1
J: TRBJ2-7
size: once
V: TRBV27
DNA: TGTGCCAGCAGTCGGCAGGGGGTTTACGAGCAGTACTTC
CDR3: CASSRQGVYEQYF

D: TRBD1
J: TRBJ1-1
size: .
V: TRBV7-2
DNA: TGTGCCAGCAGCCTCGCCTCGGCAGGGGGTTACACTGAAGCTTTCTTT
CDR3: CASSLASAGGYTEAFF

D: TRBD1
J: TRBJ2-7
size: .
V: TRBV5-1
DNA: TGCGCCAGCAGCTTGGGACAGGGCGGCTACGAGCAGTACTTC
CDR3: CASSLGQGGYEQYF

D: TRBD2
J: TRBJ2-5
size: .
V: TRBV2
DNA: TGTGCCAGCACCGGACTAGGCCTACAAGAGACCCAGTACTTC
CDR3: CASTGLGLQETQYF

D: TRBD1
J: TRBJ2-7
size: .
V: TRBV19
DNA: TGTGCCAGTAGAGACAGGGGTCGGTACGAGCAGTACTTC
CDR3: CASRDRGRYEQYF

D: .
J: TRBJ2-3
size: .
V: TRBV6-5
DNA: TGTGCCAGCAAACCGGGACATAGCACAGATACGCAGTATTTT
CDR3: CASKPGHSTDTQYF

D: TRBD2
J: TRBJ2-3
size: .
V: TRBV9
DNA: TGTGCCAGCAGCGTGAGCGGGGGGGCGGGAGATACGCAGTATTTT
CDR3: CASSVSGGAGDTQYF

D: .
J: TRBJ2-1
size: .
V: TRBV29-1
DNA: TGCAGCGTTGTCGTCCTTCGCTCCTACAATGAGCAGTTCTTC
CDR3: CSVVVLRSYNEQFF

D: TRBD1
J: TRBJ2-1
size: once
V: TRBV7-9
DNA: TGTTCCAGCAGCCCCCCCGCGGACAGGGACTCCTACAATGAGCAGTTCTTC
CDR3: CSSSPPADRDSYNEQFF

D: .
J: TRBJ2-7
size: once
V: TRBV5-1
DNA: TGCGCCAGCAGCTTGTCTGGCGGATATTACGAGCAGTACTTC
CDR3: CASSLSGGYYEQYF

D: .
J: TRBJ1-1
size: .
V: TRBV4-1
DNA: TGCGCCAGCAGCCAAGAAGGATCAGGGTTGGACACTGAAGCTTTCTTT
CDR3: CASSQEGSGLDTEAFF

D: .
J: TRBJ2-3
size: .
V: TRBV7-9
DNA: TGTGCCAGCAGCTTAGGAGCAGATACGCAGTATTTT
CDR3: CASSLGADTQYF

D: TRBD1
J: TRBJ2-5
size: .
V: TRBV5-4
DNA: TGTGCCAGCAGCTTGGGAGGACAGGGAATAGAGACCCAGTACTTC
CDR3: CASSLGGQGIETQYF

D: .
J: TRBJ2-7
size: once
V: TRBV9
DNA: TGTGCCAGCAGCGCCGATTCCGGTCTCTCCTACGAGCAGTACTTC
CDR3: CASSADSGLSYEQYF

D: .
J: TRBJ1-1
size: .
V: TRBV19
DNA: TGTGCCAGTAGTAAAAGAGGGACACTGAACACTGAAGCTTTCTTT
CDR3: CASSKRGTLNTEAFF

D: TRBD2
J: TRBJ2-3
size: .
V: TRBV27
DNA: TGTGCCAGCAGTTTGCTTAGCGGGAGCACAGATACGCAGTATTTT
CDR3: CASSLLSGSTDTQYF

D: TRBD1
J: TRBJ1-5
size: .
V: TRBV28
DNA: TGTGCCAGCAGTCCCCCTCTTGGACAGGGGACTCAGCCCCAGCATTTT
CDR3: CASSPPLGQGTQPQHF

D: TRBD2
J: TRBJ2-5
size: .
V: TRBV5-1
DNA: TGCGCCAGCAGCTTGGGGTCTAGCGGGGAGGTGGAGACCCAGTACTTC
CDR3: CASSLGSSGEVETQYF

D: TRBD1
J: TRBJ1-5
size: .
V: TRBV6-5
DNA: TGTGCCAGCAGTCGGGACAGAAATCAGCCCCAGCATTTT
CDR3: CASSRDRNQPQHF

D: TRBD2
J: TRBJ2-1
size: .
V: TRBV10-2
DNA: TGCGCCAGCAGAGGACTAGCGGGAGGGTACAATGAGCAGTTCTTC
CDR3: CASRGLAGGYNEQFF

D: .
J: TRBJ2-2
size: once
V: TRBV5-4
DNA: TGTGCCAGCAGCTTGTTTAGAGGCACCGGGGAGCTGTTTTTT
CDR3: CASSLFRGTGELFF

D: .
J: TRBJ2-7
size: .
V: TRBV27
DNA: TGTGCCAGCAGTTTAACCGGGGTCCGAACCTACGAGCAGTACTTC
CDR3: CASSLTGVRTYEQYF

D: TRBD1
J: TRBJ1-6
size: .
V: TRBV7-2
DNA: TGTGCCAGCACGCTACAGGGGGCTGGAAATTCACCCCTCCACTTT
CDR3: CASTLQGAGNSPLHF

D: .
J: TRBJ1-6
size: .
V: TRBV5-1
DNA: TGCGCCAGCAGCGGCGGACAGTCCTATAATTCACCCCTCCACTTT
CDR3: CASSGGQSYNSPLHF

D: .
J: TRBJ2-2
size: .
V: TRBV27
DNA: TGTGCCAGTTCAGGACTAAGTAAGAACACCGGGGAGCTGTTTTTT
CDR3: CASSGLSKNTGELFF

D: .
J: TRBJ1-5
size: .
V: TRBV28
DNA: TGTGCCAGCAGTCTACGGTGGGGGCTTAATCAGCCCCAGCATTTT
CDR3: CASSLRWGLNQPQHF

D: TRBD1
J: TRBJ2-7
size: .
V: TRBV11-2
DNA: TGTGCCAGCAGCCGGGACAGGGGGACCTACGAGCAGTACTTC
CDR3: CASSRDRGTYEQYF

D: .
J: TRBJ2-2
size: .
V: TRBV19
DNA: TGTGCCAGTAATCGCCCGGGACTGGCGGATAACACCGGGGAGCTGTTTTTT
CDR3: CASNRPGLADNTGELFF

D: TRBD1
J: TRBJ1-1
size: .
V: TRBV19
DNA: TGTGCCAGTAGTATGACAGGGGTAGAGGACACTGAAGCTTTCTTT
CDR3: CASSMTGVEDTEAFF

D: .
J: TRBJ1-2
size: .
V: TRBV29-1
DNA: TGCAGCGTTGAGGAGAGGGATGGCTACACCTTC
CDR3: CSVEERDGYTF

D: .
J: TRBJ1-1
size: once
V: TRBV6-5
DNA: TGTGCCAGCAGTCCCTGGAGGGGGAACACTGAAGCTTTCTTT
CDR3: CASSPWRGNTEAFF

D: .
J: TRBJ1-1
size: few
V: TRBV6-1
DNA: TGTGCCAGCAGGGGCGTGAACACTGAAGCTTTCTTT
CDR3: CASRGVNTEAFF

D: TRBD1
J: TRBJ2-3
size: few
V: TRBV7-9
DNA: TGTGCCAGCAGCCGACACGGACAGGGCGATACGCAGTATTTT
CDR3: CASSRHGQGDTQYF

D: TRBD2
J: TRBJ2-7
size: .
V: TRBV30
DNA: TGTGCCTGGAGTGTACTAACTAGCGGGGGATACGAGCAGTACTTC
CDR3: CAWSVLTSGGYEQYF

D: .
J: TRBJ2-7
size: .
V: TRBV7-2
DNA: TGTGCCAGCACCATAAGGGCGGGACCATCCTACGAGCAGTACTTC
CDR3: CASTIRAGPSYEQYF

D: .
J: TRBJ2-7
size: few
V: TRBV5-1
DNA: TGCGCCAGCAGCCACGGACAGCCGGGATCCTACGAGCAGTACTTC
CDR3: CASSHGQPGSYEQYF

D: .
J: TRBJ2-5
size: .
V: TRBV12-2
DNA: TGTGCAAGTCGCTTAACAAAGCGGCATGAACTCCAAGAGACCCAGTACTTC
CDR3: CASRLTKRHELQETQYF

D: TRBD2
J: TRBJ2-7
size: .
V: TRBV27
DNA: TGTGCCAGCAGTTTTGGGACTAGCGGGGGAGGATCCTACGAGCAGTACTTC
CDR3: CASSFGTSGGGSYEQYF

D: .
J: TRBJ2-7
size: .
V: TRBV4-1
DNA: TGCGCCAGCAGCCAAGCGCTAGGCTCCTACGAGCAGTACTTC
CDR3: CASSQALGSYEQYF

D: TRBD1
J: TRBJ1-1
size: .
V: TRBV18
DNA: TGTGCCAGCTCAAGAGACAGGGTGGGCTACACTGAAGCTTTCTTT
CDR3: CASSRDRVGYTEAFF

D: TRBD1
J: TRBJ1-5
size: .
V: TRBV6-5
DNA: TGTGCCAGCAGCATGGGACAGGGAGTGGGTCAGCCCCAGCATTTT
CDR3: CASSMGQGVGQPQHF

D: TRBD1
J: TRBJ2-3
size: .
V: TRBV2
DNA: TGTGCCGCGTGGACAGGGGGCACAGATACGCAGTATTTT
CDR3: CAAWTGGTDTQYF

D: TRBD2
J: TRBJ2-7
size: .
V: TRBV4-1
DNA: TGCGCCAGCAGCCCGGAAGGACTAGCGGTCTACGAGCAGTACTTC
CDR3: CASSPEGLAVYEQYF

D: .
J: TRBJ2-7
size: .
V: TRBV4-2
DNA: TGTGCCAGCAGCCAAGGGGACAAGAACTACGAGCAGTACTTC
CDR3: CASSQGDKNYEQYF

D: .
J: TRBJ1-2
size: .
V: TRBV11-2
DNA: TGTGCCAGCAGCCGATACGTAGCGGGCGGCTACACCTTC
CDR3: CASSRYVAGGYTF